This is a list of T cell receptor beta chains from one sample in a study of OX40 agonist ivuxolimab in advanced cancers. Method: immunoSEQ multiplex PCR; TCRdb's copy keeps in-frame clones and lacks some. The sample includes 50,000 to 75,000 clones, almost 85% of them seen just once. The starting material was CD4+ or CD8+ T cells sorted from blood, obtained in a trial of the OX40 agonist ivuxolimab. The source is an adult with an advanced solid tumor such as melanoma, head and neck, liver or kidney cancer. Both conserved end residues are trimmed from each CDR3. A D gene is named only where the DNA matches it firmly.

d_gene	v_gene	j_gene	CDR3aa
TRBD1	TRBV14	TRBJ2-1	ASSPRDRGNEQF
NA	TRBV30	TRBJ2-2	AWGLYGTNTGELF
NA	TRBV6-5	TRBJ2-7	ASSYSIGRPSYEQY
NA	TRBV7-3	TRBJ2-3	ASSSEGRADTQY
NA	TRBV7-8	TRBJ2-3	ASSNTDTQY
TRBD1	TRBV2	TRBJ2-2	ASNGGRGRSTGELF
TRBD1	TRBV5-4	TRBJ1-2	ASSLGGQGPYGYT
TRBD1	TRBV10-3	TRBJ1-2	AISGTGNYGYT
TRBD1	TRBV5-6	TRBJ2-3	ASSRTGGGDTQY
TRBD1	TRBV6-5	TRBJ1-1	ASSLDRGDTEAF
NA	TRBV19	TRBJ1-1	ASSIIPGGTEAF
NA	TRBV19	TRBJ2-2	ASSIKGRTNTGELF
NA	TRBV25-1	TRBJ1-2	ASSIGRGYT
NA	TRBV19	TRBJ2-7	ASKRNVRSAYEQY
NA	TRBV10-3	TRBJ2-5	AISESTEQETQY
NA	TRBV14	TRBJ1-2	ASSQDPRLTGINYGYT
TRBD1	TRBV19	TRBJ1-2	ASIDRGRNYGYT
NA	TRBV5-1	TRBJ2-2	ASSLANTGNWPNTGELF
NA	TRBV4-2	TRBJ2-1	ASSQDRGRNEQF
NA	TRBV2	TRBJ1-1	ASSERRNTEAF
NA	TRBV2	TRBJ1-5	ASSDLVRHASHQPQH
NA	TRBV29-1	TRBJ1-4	SVAEPPGDEKLF
NA	TRBV7-6	TRBJ2-7	ASSLNVGREQY
TRBD1	TRBV6-5	TRBJ1-4	ASSLDRGSIEKLF
NA	TRBV18	TRBJ2-7	ASSPQTLPGTQY
NA	TRBV28	TRBJ2-1	ASSFRLGEQF
NA	TRBV7-8	TRBJ2-3	ASRLARLGTDTQY
NA	TRBV7-9	TRBJ2-1	ASSLQGEDEQF
NA	TRBV15	TRBJ1-1	ATSRDGRNTEAF
NA	TRBV2	TRBJ1-5	ASSETGIGGYSNQPQH
NA	TRBV19	TRBJ1-1	ASSKGSTGTSRAEAF
NA	TRBV18	TRBJ1-2	ASSPWTEANYGYT
TRBD2	TRBV10-1	TRBJ2-7	ASRPGTSVHREQY
TRBD1	TRBV7-3	TRBJ2-2	ASSGRGREGELF
NA	TRBV7-2	TRBJ2-3	ASSYVTDTQY
NA	TRBV7-9	TRBJ2-7	ASSPRGPEEQY
TRBD1	TRBV6-1	TRBJ2-5	ASSPRTGEETQY
NA	TRBV7-3	TRBJ2-2	ASREANTGELF
NA	TRBV5-1	TRBJ2-5	ASRRGASQETQY
NA	TRBV28	TRBJ2-5	ASSLAGRYQETQY